The 19 T cell receptor beta chains in this list originate from one sample, sequenced in a study of Graves' ophthalmopathy and Graves' hyperthyroidism. The TCR beta CDR3 regions underwent amplification from RNA transcripts. Second-round multiplex PCR came after first-round RT-PCR with HTBI primers. TCRdb passed the multiplex PCR reads through MiXCR, listing each CDR3 protein once. This sample has some 25,000 distinct CDR3 sequences; 48% occur once, and the top ten carry under 8.5%. The sequenced sample was peripheral blood. The receptors derive from an adult woman with stable Graves' hyperthyroidism.

This clonotype has at least ten counts. The chain recombines TRBV6-6 with TRBJ1-5, with TRBD1 matching over 12 bases. The CDR3 has 20 residues. Germline values: CDR1 MNHNY, CDR2 SVGAGI (reference sequence). J was trimmed by 5 bases and V by 2 bases; bases with no gene match: 16. CDR3 DNA sequence: TGTGCCAGCAGTTACACCGGGACAGGGGGCATGTGGCTGCTCGATCAGCCCCAGCATTTT. It specifies CASSYTGTGGMWLLDQPQHF.

The chain combines TRBV20-1 with TRBJ2-1, with 8 positions matching TRBD2. CDR3 size: 16 residues. The germline V gene encodes CDR1 DFQATT and CDR2 SNEGSKA (reference sequence). The V and J ends lost 0 bases and 4 bases, in that order; junction bases with no gene match: 8. The CDR3 DNA reads as TGCAGTGCTAGAGATGGGGGACGGGAGGGGTACAATGAGCAGTTCTTC. This gives the protein CSARDGGREGYNEQFF.

This clonotype is categorized as medium-sized. The gene calls are TRBV19 and TRBJ2-5; 8 bases fit TRBD2. Looked up from germline, CDR1 is LNHDA and CDR2 is SQIVND (reference sequence). With V trimmed by 3 bases and J by 4 bases, 7 bases remained unmatched. The CDR3 has 15 residues. The CDR3 DNA follows: TGTGCCAGTAGTATGAGCGGGAGCTTTGGAGAGACCCAGTACTTC. As protein: CASSMSGSFGETQYF.

The J gene is TRBJ2-1, the V gene TRBV6-5; D possibly corresponds to TRBD2 (5 bases). In germline, CDR1 is MNHEY, CDR2 SVGAGI. V lost 3 bases and J lost 8, with 14 bases in between. The CDR3 is 14 residues long. The CDR3 region has the DNA TGTGCCAGCAGTTATAAGGCTAGCCGCGATGAGCAGTTCTTC. Protein product: CASSYKASRDEQFF.

The chain carries TRBV20-1 and TRBJ1-4; unclear D gene. Trimming left V 5 bases short and J 5 bases short, with 15 bases between. The CDR3 loop spans 14 amino acids. Germline V gene data show CDR1 as DFQATT and CDR2 as SNEGSKA (reference sequence). DNA for the CDR3: TGCAGTGCTTCGCTGGACGTCTACAATGAAAAACTGTTTTTT. Amino acids: CSASLDVYNEKLFF.

This clonotype came up once. The V and J genes are TRBV10-2 and TRBJ2-7; possible D gene TRBD2, 6 bases. CDR1 WSHSY and CDR2 SAAADI come from the germline V gene. CDR3 length: 12 residues. Trimming took 6 bases from V and 5 from J, leaving 11 bases between them. The CDR3 sequence: CASRAGRNEQYF. CDR3 DNA sequence: TGCGCCAGCAGGGCGGGGCGGAACGAGCAGTACTTC.

The rearrangement uses TRBV2 and TRBJ1-5; no reliable D call. Germline-derived CDR1 and CDR2 are SNHLY and FYNNEI. The CDR3 has 12 amino acids. Trimming pared 6 bases from V and 6 bases from J, leaving 9 bases between. CDR3 coding DNA: TGTGCCAGCAGGTATAAGGGTCAGCCCCAGCATTTT. Amino acid sequence: CASRYKGQPQHF.

The chain combines TRBV28 with TRBJ2-7; TRBD1 might be the D (7 bases). Germline CDR1 MDHEN, CDR2 SYDVKM. This CDR3 has 15 amino acids. Trimming stripped 3 bases from V and 5 bases from J, with 17 bases between. The CDR3 DNA follows: TGTGCCAGCAGTTTCATCCAGGGGGGCCTCAACGAGCAGTACTTC. Its protein product is CASSFIQGGLNEQYF.

In its sample, this clonotype ranks as medium-sized. V gene TRBV9 combines with J gene TRBJ1-2, with TRBD1 as a possible D gene (5 bases). Germline V lookup: CDR1 SGDLS, CDR2 YYNGEE. CDR3 size: 13 residues. V was shortened by 5 bases and J by 4 bases, with 12 bases between the two germline ends. The CDR3 coding sequence is TGTGCCAGCAGTCCGGGACGGACCTATGGCTACACCTTC. Its translation is CASSPGRTYGYTF.

This clonotype is judged medium-sized (0.01 to 0.1%). The chain couples TRBV7-2 to TRBJ2-1, with 13 bases that match TRBD2. CDR1 SGHTA and CDR2 FQGNSA come from the germline V gene. The CDR3 sequence is 15 residues long. After removal of 5 bases from V and 5 bases from J, the junction contained 3 bases not matched to a gene. The CDR3 loop is CASSLTSGRNNEQFF. CDR3 DNA: TGTGCCAGCAGCCTGACTAGCGGGAGGAACAATGAGCAGTTCTTC.

At least ten counts were recorded for this clonotype. CDR3 region: CASSFQGSRVNTEAFF. CDR3 DNA: TGTGCCAGCAGTTTCCAGGGCAGTCGCGTGAACACTGAAGCTTTCTTT. V gene TRBV28 combines with J gene TRBJ1-1; D might be TRBD1 (5 bases). Germline-derived CDR1 and CDR2 are MDHEN and SYDVKM. This CDR3 has 16 residues. Between the trimmed V and J ends, which lost 3 bases and 0 bases, there was a span of 14 bases.

This chain joins TRBV19 and TRBJ2-7; TRBD2 matches 8 bases. V shed 2 bases, J shed 2 bases, and the junction held 5 bases outside the gene matches. CDR1 is LNHDA and CDR2 is SQIVND in the germline V gene (reference sequence). The CDR3 sequence is 15 residues long. CDR3 amino acids: CASSISHGRAYEQYF. The CDR3 DNA follows: TGTGCCAGTAGTATATCCCACGGGAGGGCCTACGAGCAGTACTTC.

By sample share, this clonotype is medium-sized. V gene TRBV25-1 combines with J gene TRBJ1-1, with D possibly being TRBD1 (6 bases). Germline assignment: CDR1 MGHDK and CDR2 SYGVNS. The V end was cut by 1 base, the J end by 8 bases, with 11 bases between. The CDR3 has 13 amino acids. Here the CDR3 reads CASSESGEGEAFF. Here the CDR3 DNA reads TGTGCCAGCAGTGAATCAGGGGAGGGAGAAGCTTTCTTT.

With regard to this clonotype: One end of the junction is discordant with germline, which a read error may explain. The V gene is TRBV7-3, the J gene TRBJ2-2; TRBD2 matches 8 bases. Germline V gives CDR1 SGHTA, CDR2 FQGTGA. CDR3 length: 16 amino acids. The CDR3 loop reads CASSLTSGVNTGELSW. The CDR3 nucleotides read TGTGCCAGCAGCTTAACTAGCGGGGTGAACACCGGGGAGCTGTCTTGG.

The chain uses TRBV24-1 and TRBJ2-1, with 10 bases matching TRBD1. Germline values: CDR1 KGHDR, CDR2 SFDVKD. The CDR3 extends over 16 amino acids. The junction had 7 bases not matched to a gene; V was cut back by 7 bases and J by 2 bases. The CDR3 DNA reads as TGTGCCACCAGCGATCCGGGACAGGGGCCCTACAATGAGCAGTTCTTC. Translation gives CATSDPGQGPYNEQFF.

This chain uses TRBV20-1 with TRBJ2-2, with TRBD2 as a possible D gene (5 bases). Germline loops: CDR1 DFQATT, CDR2 SNEGSKA (reference sequence). The ends were cut back, 3 bases at V and 6 bases at J, with 5 bases in the middle. This CDR3 is built from 11 residues. The CDR3 here is CSARRAGELFF. DNA for the CDR3: TGCAGTGCTAGGCGGGCCGGGGAGCTGTTTTTT.

This clonotype qualifies as medium-sized. The chain is built from TRBV9 and TRBJ2-3, with D perhaps TRBD2 (6 bases). V shed 0 bases and J shed 7 bases, with 18 bases lying between them. This CDR3 spans 16 amino acids. In germline, CDR1 is SGDLS, CDR2 YYNGEE. CDR3 nucleotide sequence: TGTGCCAGCAGCGTAGTTCCTAGCGACGACGGGAATACGCAGTATTTT. Translating it yields CASSVVPSDDGNTQYF.

This clonotype is judged medium-sized. The chain is built from TRBV10-2 and TRBJ2-7, with D possibly being TRBD2 (6 bases). The CDR3 extends over 15 amino acids. Germline-derived CDR1 and CDR2 are WSHSY and SAAADI. V shed 0 bases and J shed 2 bases, with 11 bases lying between them. The CDR3 loop reads CASSESVAEPYEQYF. The CDR3 bases are TGCGCCAGCAGTGAGTCTGTAGCGGAGCCCTACGAGCAGTACTTC.

This chain uses TRBV20-1 with TRBJ1-3; D not resolved. The CDR3 has 15 residues. Germline assignment: CDR1 DFQATT and CDR2 SNEGSKA (reference sequence). Between the trimmed V and J ends, which lost 1 base and 7 bases, there was a span of 17 bases. The CDR3 loop reads CSARVHPGWGNTIYF. CDR3 sequence (DNA): TGCAGTGCTAGAGTCCACCCCGGATGGGGTAACACCATATATTTT.